Here is one T cell receptor beta chain with its context. No antigen is known for it. The CDR3 sequence is 11 residues long. CDR1 and CDR2 (germline): DFQATT, SNEGSKA (reference sequence). V was pared by 6 bases and J by 1 base, with 6 bases between. Only in-frame clones appear in the TCRdb table, and some are missing; sequencing was by immunoSEQ multiplex PCR. The profile covers 15,000 to 25,000 clones, with roughly 90% appearing a single time and 5.5% to 7.5% taken by the ten largest. These data are taken from a study of T cells after posttransplantation cyclophosphamide. Findings and limits, study-wide: Recipient CMV seropositivity and CMV reactivation strongly tracked TRB clonality. Later blood repertoires were often dominated by clones from the donor CD8+ memory compartment. Skin or GI-infiltrating T cells shared few TRB sequences with blood.

Busulfan-fludarabine conditioning, marrow transplant, and cyclophosphamide on days +3 and +4 were administered. Sequencing was performed on PBMCs, taken after allogeneic stem cell transplant with posttransplant cyclophosphamide. The rearrangement links TRBV20-1 to TRBJ2-5, with D uncertain. The sequence was obtained from a female patient aged 40-50 years who received an allogeneic stem cell transplant from a related donor, was CMV-positive, and had no GVHD. Some T cells may be provided by the graft donor. The CDR3 spells CSAEPQETQYF. The CDR3 region has the DNA TGCAGTGCGGAGCCCCAAGAGACCCAGTACTTC.